Below, 15 T cell receptor beta chains from the same sample are listed, as sequenced in a study of radiation and T cells in renal cell carcinoma. TCRdb's copy holds only in-frame clones and misses some; the assay was immunoSEQ multiplex PCR. Here the sample spans around 100,000 clones, approximately 80% being singletons. Noted time point: blood 4 weeks post-SBRT, at nephrectomy. Treatment in this sample: 15 Gy SBRT to primary tumor, nephrectomy 4 weeks later. The sample in question was blood, obtained from a patient whose treatment included radiotherapy and nephrectomy. Source of these receptors: a man in his 60s with renal cell carcinoma.

This clone was detected once. J is TRBJ2-2 and V is TRBV7-8, with D perhaps matching TRBD1 (5 bases). V lost 3 bases to trimming and J lost 6 bases, with 14 bases between them. The CDR3 extends over 15 amino acids. CDR1 and CDR2 (germline): SGHVS, FQNEAQ. In DNA form, the CDR3 reads TGTGCCAGCAGCTTGGTGGGGCTGGTAGCCGGGGAGCTGTTTTTT. Its protein product is CASSLVGLVAGELFF.

The V and J genes are TRBV6-5 and TRBJ2-5; a weak D match, TRBD2 (5 bases). Per the germline V gene, CDR1 is MNHEY and CDR2 is SVGAGI. The CDR3 has 15 amino acids. V lost 4 bases and J 3 bases, leaving 15 bases between the germline ends. CDR3 region: CASSLTRTRKETQYF. As DNA, the CDR3 is TGTGCCAGCAGTTTGACCCGAACTAGAAAAGAGACCCAGTACTTC.

V gene TRBV30 combines with J gene TRBJ1-2; D perhaps matches TRBD1 (5 bases). Between the trimmed V and J ends, which lost 5 bases and 8 bases, there was a span of 6 bases. There are 9 residues in the CDR3. In germline, CDR1 is GTSNPN, CDR2 SVGIG (reference sequence). The CDR3 is CAWGGGYTF. For the CDR3, the DNA is TGTGCCTGGGGGGGAGGCTACACCTTC.

V gene TRBV29-1 combines with J gene TRBJ2-7, with 7 bases matching TRBD1. CDR1 and CDR2 from the germline V gene are SQVTM and ANQGSEA. The junction had 11 bases not matched to a gene; V was cut back by 6 bases and J by 0 bases. The CDR3 loop spans 15 amino acids. CDR3 in amino acids: CSVSGTDFYSYEQYF. As DNA, the CDR3 is TGCAGCGTGTCCGGGACAGATTTTTACTCCTACGAGCAGTACTTC.

This clone was observed a few times. The chain recombines TRBV4-3 with TRBJ2-7; D may be TRBD1 or TRBD2 (5 bases each). This CDR3 contains 12 residues. The V gene lost 1 base and the J gene lost 7 bases, with 8 bases spanning the gap. Looked up from germline, CDR1 is LGHNA and CDR2 is YSLEER. The CDR3 bases are TGCGCCAGCAGCCAAGTGAGGGGTGAGCAGTACTTC. This translates into CASSQVRGEQYF.

This clone was counted a single time. The chain uses TRBV7-2 and TRBJ2-7; 10 bases agree with TRBD2. The CDR3 contains 15 residues. The ends lost 2 bases at V and 5 bases at J; junction bases unmatched: 6. The V gene's germline CDR1 is SGHTA and CDR2 FQGNSA. The CDR3 loop reads CASSLLAGGLHEQYF. The CDR3 region has the DNA TGTGCCAGCAGCTTATTAGCGGGAGGTCTCCACGAGCAGTACTTC.

The chain carries TRBV5-6 and TRBJ2-7, with D uncertain. This CDR3 comprises 12 residues. The V gene lost 0 bases and the J gene lost 3 bases, with 4 bases spanning the gap. Germline CDR1 is SGHDT and CDR2 is YYEEEE. CDR3 in amino acids: CASSLVGYEQYF. The CDR3 coding sequence is TGTGCCAGCAGCTTGGTTGGCTACGAGCAGTACTTC.

This clone occurred once. The CDR3 reads CASSLLGPDEQYF. The DNA for the CDR3 is TGTGCCAGCAGCTTATTGGGCCCTGACGAGCAGTACTTC. The J gene is TRBJ2-7, the V gene TRBV13; D is unresolved. Germline V gives CDR1 PRHDT, CDR2 FYEKMQ (reference sequence). V gave up 2 bases and J gave up 5 bases, with 10 bases separating them. The CDR3 has 13 amino acids.

This chain links TRBV5-4 with TRBJ2-7, with 8 bases lining up with TRBD1. The CDR3 totals 15 residues. V lost 4 bases to trimming and J lost 4 bases; unmatched junction nucleotides: 10. Germline V gives CDR1 SGHNT, CDR2 YYREEE (reference sequence). The CDR3 sequence: CASSRRTGILYEQYF. The CDR3 nucleotides read TGTGCCAGCAGCCGCCGGACAGGGATATTATACGAGCAGTACTTC.

The chain uses TRBV7-6 and TRBJ2-7; weak D call: TRBD1 (5 bases). There are 17 residues in the CDR3. From germline, CDR1 is SGHVS and CDR2 FNYEAQ. The V gene lost 3 bases and the J gene lost 2 bases, with 20 bases spanning the gap. CDR3 DNA sequence: TGTGCCAGCAGCTTGAGGCAGGGATTCATAGACCCCTACGAGCAGTACTTC. It yields the protein CASSLRQGFIDPYEQYF.

This chain links TRBV7-2 with TRBJ2-7; 9 bases are shared with TRBD1. With V trimmed by 6 bases and J by 4 bases, 7 bases remained unmatched. CDR3 size: 14 residues. CDR1 and CDR2 (germline): SGHTA, FQGNSA. CDR3 sequence reads: CASSRNRGQYEQYF. For the CDR3, the DNA is TGTGCCAGCAGTCGGAACAGGGGGCAATACGAGCAGTACTTC.

This clone was recorded only once. This chain joins TRBV5-4 and TRBJ2-5, with 7 bases lining up with TRBD2. CDR1 is SGHNT, CDR2 YYREEE, per germline (reference sequence). This CDR3 has 15 amino acids. V lost 0 bases and J lost 5; bases outside the gene matches: 7. The CDR3 spells CASSLVVGRGETQYF. The CDR3 DNA sequence: TGTGCCAGCAGCTTGGTGGTGGGGCGGGGGGAGACCCAGTACTTC.

The chain couples TRBV9 to TRBJ2-5; 8 bases are a match to TRBD1. In germline, CDR1 is SGDLS, CDR2 YYNGEE. The trim removed 2 bases at V and 0 bases at J, leaving 3 bases unmatched. This CDR3 contains 15 residues. The CDR3 region is CASSVTDRDQETQYF. Written as DNA, the CDR3 is TGTGCCAGCAGCGTTACGGACAGGGACCAAGAGACCCAGTACTTC.

This sequence joins TRBV27 and TRBJ2-7; D gene uncertain. The germline gives CDR1 MNHEY, CDR2 SMNVEV (reference sequence). V lost 0 bases to trimming and J lost 7 bases, with 13 bases between them. There are 14 residues in the CDR3. The CDR3 DNA is TGTGCCAGCAGTTTATCTCTCCGGTCTCCGGAGCAGTACTTC. It is translated as CASSLSLRSPEQYF.

The chain employs TRBV7-8 and TRBJ2-2; 9 bases line up with TRBD2. Germline CDR1 SGHVS, CDR2 FQNEAQ. The CDR3 has 15 residues. The J segment lost 6 bases and the V segment lost 5 bases, leaving 7 bases of the junction unmatched. CDR3 coding DNA: TGTGCCAGCAGCCCCCCTAGCGGGAAACCCGGGGAGCTGTTTTTT. Amino acids: CASSPPSGKPGELFF.